This T cell receptor beta chain was captured by sequencing in a study of cytomegalovirus exposure and HLA in healthy donors. Study-wide results and limits: Associated with HLA alleles at 0.05 false discovery rate in a later analysis were 15,000 to 20,000 TCR beta sequences.

As to this clone: Antigen unknown.

Despite likely unrecorded immune exposures, the donors were nominally healthy at the time of sampling. PCR amplification relied on 60 Vbeta primers (plus 13 Jbeta primers). Sequencing used immunoSEQ multiplex PCR; TCRdb keeps in-frame clones, though not all of them. The table has roughly 150,000 clones, around 75% seen once. Germline V lookup: CDR1 MDHEN, CDR2 SYDVKM. The ends were cut back, 5 bases at V and 8 bases at J, with 15 bases in the middle. The CDR3 length is 13 residues. The clonotype was recovered from a woman younger than 30 in good health and CMV-seronegative. Sequencing used PBMCs. The V gene is TRBV28, the J gene TRBJ1-2; tentative D call: TRBD1 (6 bases). The CDR3 sequence is CASSGGRGGGYTF. In DNA form, the CDR3 reads TGTGCCAGCAGTGGAGGCAGGGGTGGGGGCTACACCTTC.